This T cell receptor (beta chain) was identified during a study of regulatory T cells in long-lasting Graves disease. Study-wide results and limits: Study of thyroid tissue was not done, with only peripheral blood studied. Between persistent patients, more than 2,500 public clonotypes were shared, exceeding the 966 shared between new patients.

Regarding time point: persistent/refractory GD, antithyroid drugs over 5 years with positive TRAb. PBMC-derived RNA was used for the TCR library. HTBI primers from iRepertoire and Arm-PCR of CDR3 regions yielded the TCR beta libraries. TCRdb recomputed calls from the multiplex PCR reads with MiXCR, one row per CDR3 protein. In the table there are over 300,000 distinct CDR3 sequences, roughly 21% of which are singletons. Germline CDR1 and CDR2: SGDLS and YYNGEE. V lost 0 bases to trimming and J lost 7 bases, with 7 bases between them. This CDR3 contains 12 residues. As to this clonotype: Its antigen is still unknown.

The receptor was derived from a female donor with Graves disease. Sequencing was performed on peripheral blood mononuclear cells (PBMCs), taken when the disease was refractory, from a patient treated with antithyroid drugs. This sequence joins TRBV9 and TRBJ1-2; D gene ambiguous. The CDR3 region has the DNA TGTGCCAGCAGCGTAGACGCGTTTGGCTACACCTTC. It codes for CASSVDAFGYTF. The full variable domain, rest sourced from reference TRBV9 and TRBJ1-2, is DSGVTQTPKHLITATGQRVTLRCSPRSGDLSVYWYQQSLDQGLQFLIQYYNGEERAKGNILERFSAQQFPDLHSELNLSSLELGDSALYFCASSVDAFGYTFGSGTRLTVV.